These 26 T cell receptor beta chains were all obtained from the same sample, sequenced in a study of shared clonotypes between healthy human individuals. TCRdb keeps only in-frame clones here, not all; method: immunoSEQ multiplex PCR. The table records 2 million to 2.5 million clones, about 94% of them present only once. Material for sequencing was naive CD4+ T cells sorted from blood. Described subset: CD45RA+ positively selected. Receptors were obtained from a man between 18 and 29 years old in good health.

The chain has TRBV30 and TRBJ1-3, with a possible D match to TRBD1 (6 bases). The CDR3 extends over 14 amino acids. V lost 2 bases and J 7 bases, leaving 15 bases between the germline ends. CDR1 GTSNPN and CDR2 SVGIG come from the germline V gene (reference sequence). CDR3 loop: CAWSKGTIGNTIYF. Written as DNA, the CDR3 is TGTGCCTGGAGTAAAGGGACAATAGGGAACACCATATATTTT.

With regard to this clone: The same CDR3 arises from other DNA sequences in this sample as well. The J gene is TRBJ2-1, the V gene TRBV2; D possibly corresponds to TRBD1 (5 bases). CDR1 SNHLY and CDR2 FYNNEI come from the germline V gene. The CDR3 runs to 14 residues. Trimming cost V 3 bases and J 1 base, with 7 bases left between them. This CDR3 is CASSDRVSYNEQFF. The CDR3 bases are TGTGCCAGCAGTGACAGGGTATCCTACAATGAGCAGTTCTTC.

This clone was seen a single time. The chain is built from TRBV25-1 and TRBJ1-1; D may be TRBD1 (6 bases). V gave up 5 bases and J gave up 1 base, with 14 bases separating them. CDR1 MGHDK and CDR2 SYGVNS come from the germline V gene. The CDR3 has 15 amino acids. This CDR3 is CASSPQGRPNTEAFF. In DNA, the CDR3 is TGTGCCAGCAGTCCACAGGGAAGGCCGAACACTGAAGCTTTCTTT. Looking up the rest from reference TRBV25-1 and TRBJ1-1 gives the full variable domain: EADIYQTPRYLVIGTGKKITLECSQTMGHDKMYWYQQDPGMELHLIHYSYGVNSTEKGDLSSESTVSRIRTEHFPLTLESARPSHTSQYLCASSPQGRPNTEAFFGQGTRLTVV.

As to this clone: Other DNA variants within this sample encode the same CDR3. The CDR3 reads CASSRQNTEAFF. The CDR3 coding sequence is TGTGCCAGCAGTCGACAGAACACTGAAGCTTTCTTT. The V call is TRBV7-9, the J call TRBJ1-1; D is ambiguous. V lost 6 bases, J lost 1 base, and 6 bases lay in between. Per germline, CDR1 SEHNR and CDR2 FQNEAQ (reference sequence). The CDR3 has 12 amino acids.

This rearrangement joins TRBV28 to TRBJ1-2; unclear D gene. CDR1 is MDHEN and CDR2 is SYDVKM in the germline V gene. V was clipped by 0 bases and J by 4 bases, with 9 bases between them. The CDR3 extends over 14 amino acids. CDR3 loop: CASSLWQPVYGYTF. CDR3 coding DNA: TGTGCCAGCAGTTTATGGCAACCGGTCTATGGCTACACCTTC.

The chain combines TRBV2 with TRBJ2-7, with 10 bases fitting TRBD1. The CDR3 loop spans 16 amino acids. The germline V gene has CDR1 SNHLY and CDR2 FYNNEI. V shed 4 bases, J shed 1 base, and the junction held 7 bases outside the gene matches. The CDR3 sequence: CASSGSWTGGSYEQYF. DNA of the CDR3: TGTGCCAGCAGTGGATCCTGGACAGGGGGATCCTACGAGCAGTACTTC.

This chain links TRBV5-1 with TRBJ2-3; D unresolved. Trimming cost V 4 bases and J 0 bases, with 12 bases left between them. The CDR3 is made up of 15 amino acids. From germline, CDR1 is SGHRS and CDR2 YFSETQ. CDR3 coding DNA: TGCGCCAGCAGCCAACGAACGACTAGCACAGATACGCAGTATTTT. Translated, it gives CASSQRTTSTDTQYF.

This clone is a singleton in its sample. Different DNA sequences within this sample yield the same CDR3. V is TRBV4-3 and J is TRBJ1-1; no definite D call. The V and J ends lost 1 base and 4 bases respectively, with 7 bases between them. The germline CDR1 and CDR2 sequences are LGHNA and YSLEER. This CDR3 comprises 13 residues. CDR3 residues: CASSQVGGTEAFF. CDR3 nucleotides: TGCGCCAGCAGCCAAGTCGGAGGCACTGAAGCTTTCTTT.

The chain recombines TRBV5-1 with TRBJ2-1; 13 bases line up with TRBD2. The CDR3 loop spans 16 amino acids. V dropped 0 bases and J dropped 12; count of bases not matched to a gene: 9. Germline CDR1 reads SGHRS; CDR2 reads YFSETQ. CDR3 DNA sequence: TGCGCCAGCAGCTTGGGGCAGGGGACTAGCGGGACCCGGCAGTTCTTC. Protein sequence: CASSLGQGTSGTRQFF.

The chain employs TRBV5-5 and TRBJ1-5; 7 positions agree with TRBD1. The germline CDR1 and CDR2 sequences are SGHKS and YYEKEE (reference sequence). CDR3 length: 14 amino acids. After removal of 0 bases from V and 7 bases from J, the junction contained 4 bases not matched to a gene. The CDR3 coding sequence is TGTGCCAGCAGCTTGGAGACAGGGCGCCAGCCCCAGCATTTT. Amino acid sequence: CASSLETGRQPQHF.

The genes are TRBV14 and TRBJ2-7, with 8 bases that match TRBD2. This CDR3 comprises 17 residues. V shed 0 bases, J shed 2 bases, and the junction held 9 bases outside the gene matches. Germline CDR1 SGHDN, CDR2 FVKESK. As DNA, the CDR3 is TGTGCCAGCAGCCAAGAGTGGGGCGGGGGGCCCGCCTACGAGCAGTACTTC. It encodes CASSQEWGGGPAYEQYF.

The genes are TRBV7-2 and TRBJ2-1; 10 positions agree with TRBD2. V trimming: 5 bases; J trimming: 6 bases; junction bases outside the gene matches: 10. This CDR3 contains 16 residues. Germline lookup yields CDR1 SGHTA and CDR2 FQGNSA. CDR3 residues: CASSPPGLALSNEQFF. CDR3 DNA sequence: TGTGCCAGCAGCCCACCGGGACTAGCGCTGTCCAATGAGCAGTTCTTC.

This chain joins TRBV2 and TRBJ2-2; 10 bases fit TRBD1. V gave up 6 bases and J gave up 10 bases; unmatched junction bases: 5. Germline V gene lookup returns CDR1 SNHLY and CDR2 FYNNEI. This CDR3 comprises 13 residues. The CDR3 region is CASRDRGSVELFF. In DNA form, the CDR3 reads TGTGCCAGCAGGGACAGGGGGTCTGTGGAGCTGTTTTTT.

The chain employs TRBV10-2 and TRBJ1-5; D is uncertain. V was shortened by 8 bases and J by 4 bases, with 9 bases between the two germline ends. CDR1 and CDR2 from the germline V gene are WSHSY and SAAADI. The CDR3 consists of 12 residues. The CDR3 loop is CASRAENQPQHF. The CDR3 coding sequence is TGCGCCAGCCGGGCCGAAAATCAGCCCCAGCATTTT.

The chain is built from TRBV4-3 and TRBJ2-7, with 7 bases that match TRBD2. J lost 4 bases, V lost 3 bases, and 9 bases had no gene match. CDR1 LGHNA and CDR2 YSLEER come from the germline V gene. The CDR3 is 15 residues long. CDR3 nucleotides: TGCGCCAGCAGCCACACTAGCGAGGAACCTTACGAGCAGTACTTC. Translating it yields CASSHTSEEPYEQYF.

A remark on this clone: The sample contains more than one DNA sequence encoding this CDR3. The chain joins TRBV19 to TRBJ2-7; possible D gene TRBD1, 5 bases. V was clipped by 3 bases and J by 3 bases, with 9 bases between them. CDR3 length equals 13 residues. In germline, CDR1 is LNHDA, CDR2 SQIVND (reference sequence). CDR3 in amino acids: CASSIQGGYEQYF. CDR3 coding DNA: TGTGCCAGTAGTATCCAGGGTGGCTACGAGCAGTACTTC. Variable domain in full (rest from reference TRBV19 and TRBJ2-7): DGGITQSPKYLFRKEGQNVTLSCEQNLNHDAMYWYRQDPGQGLRLIYYSQIVNDFQKGDIAEGYSVSREKKESFPLTVTSAQKNPTAFYLCASSIQGGYEQYFGPGTRLTVT.

This chain connects TRBV23-1 to TRBJ2-5; D is unresolved. TRBV23-1 is identified as an open reading frame with a role that is uncertain. The CDR3 extends over 16 amino acids. The V and J ends lost 0 bases and 0 bases respectively, with 11 bases between them. The CDR3 nucleotides are TGCGCCAGCAGTCAATCCCCGGCACGACACCAAGAGACCCAGTACTTC. Translated, it gives CASSQSPARHQETQYF.

This chain links TRBV7-2 with TRBJ2-2; D is possibly TRBD1 (5 bases). With 5 bases removed from V and 4 bases from J, the gap between germline ends came to 14 bases. The germline gives CDR1 SGHTA, CDR2 FQGNSA. The CDR3 totals 15 residues. The CDR3 protein is CASSIQGVGTGELFF. The CDR3 DNA reads as TGTGCCAGCAGCATTCAGGGTGTGGGCACCGGGGAGCTGTTTTTT. Full variable domain (outside the CDR3, taken from reference TRBV7-2 and TRBJ2-2): GAGVSQSPSNKVTEKGKDVELRCDPISGHTALYWYRQSLGQGLEFLIYFQGNSAPDKSGLPSDRFSAERTGGSVSTLTIQRTQQEDSAVYLCASSIQGVGTGELFFGEGSRLTVL.

The chain joins TRBV11-2 to TRBJ2-2, with TRBD2 identical over 14 bases. CDR3 length equals 15 residues. Germline loops: CDR1 SGHAT, CDR2 FQNNGV. V lost 4 bases and J lost 6; bases outside the gene matches: 1. The CDR3 sequence: CASSSGLAGAGELFF. The CDR3 nucleotides are TGTGCCAGCAGCTCGGGACTAGCGGGAGCCGGGGAGCTGTTTTTT.

This chain joins TRBV6-5 and TRBJ1-3; the D gene is possibly TRBD1 (6 bases). Germline CDR1 is MNHEY and CDR2 is SVGAGI. The CDR3 runs 15 residues. V dropped 6 bases and J dropped 0 bases, with 12 bases sitting between them. The CDR3: CASRDGQSSGNTIYF. The CDR3 coding sequence is TGTGCCAGCAGGGACGGACAGAGCTCTGGAAACACCATATATTTT.

On this clone: The same CDR3 also results from other DNA sequences found in this sample. The chain has TRBV30 and TRBJ1-1, with 8 positions matching TRBD1. CDR1 is GTSNPN, CDR2 SVGIG, per germline (reference sequence). This CDR3 has 13 amino acids. Unmatched junction bases numbered 3, after V lost 2 bases and J lost 4 bases. CDR3 loop: CAWSPQGGTEAFF. DNA for the CDR3: TGTGCCTGGAGTCCACAGGGGGGCACTGAAGCTTTCTTT.

V and J are TRBV27 and TRBJ2-2; 8 bases match TRBD1. The junction had 9 bases not matched to a gene; V was cut back by 5 bases and J by 7 bases. The CDR3 covers 15 residues. Germline V gives CDR1 MNHEY, CDR2 SMNVEV (reference sequence). Written as DNA, the CDR3 is TGTGCCAGCAGTCAGACGGACAGGGCGGACGGGGAGCTGTTTTTT. Amino acids: CASSQTDRADGELFF.

J is TRBJ2-2 and V is TRBV7-2, with D tentatively TRBD2 (6 bases). Looked up from germline, CDR1 is SGHTA and CDR2 is FQGNSA. The CDR3 contains 16 residues. Between the trimmed V and J ends, which lost 5 bases and 3 bases, there was a span of 16 bases. The CDR3 DNA is TGTGCCAGCAGCGGAAGAACGGGACTTTACACCGGGGAGCTGTTTTTT. It codes for CASSGRTGLYTGELFF.

V and J are TRBV5-4 and TRBJ1-1; no reliable D call. CDR3 length: 15 residues. Germline CDR1 SGHNT, CDR2 YYREEE (reference sequence). V shed 4 bases and J shed 2 bases, with 15 bases lying between them. The DNA of the CDR3 is TGTGCCAGCAGCCCGTTGCCGGGAAGTAACACTGAAGCTTTCTTT. Encoded protein: CASSPLPGSNTEAFF.

The chain combines TRBV5-4 with TRBJ1-2; D might be TRBD1 (6 bases). Germline V gene data show CDR1 as SGHNT and CDR2 as YYREEE (reference sequence). V gave up 2 bases and J gave up 0 bases, with 14 bases separating them. This CDR3 spans 16 amino acids. The CDR3 region is CASSLGAGGPNYGYTF. DNA of the CDR3: TGTGCCAGCAGCTTAGGCGCCGGGGGGCCTAACTATGGCTACACCTTC.

V is TRBV5-1 and J is TRBJ2-3; D perhaps matches TRBD2 (6 bases). V gave up 4 bases and J gave up 3 bases, with 9 bases separating them. The CDR3 length is 13 residues. The germline V gene has CDR1 SGHRS and CDR2 YFSETQ. This CDR3 is CASSAGLTDTQYF. The CDR3 DNA reads TGCGCCAGCAGCGCGGGACTTACAGATACGCAGTATTTT. The full variable domain, completed using reference TRBV5-1 and TRBJ2-3, is KAGVTQTPRYLIKTRGQQVTLSCSPISGHRSVSWYQQTPGQGLQFLFEYFSETQRNKGNFPGRFSGRQFSNSRSEMNVSTLELGDSALYLCASSAGLTDTQYFGPGTRLTVL.